These 29 T cell receptor beta chains share one sample of origin, sequenced in a study of technical replicates of blood from a few donors (dated by TCRdb to 2015 to 2018). Libraries were built with the immunoSEQ multiplex PCR assay. Sourced from immuneACCESS, this table was stored by TCRdb with only in-frame sequences that have V and J called. A share of the clones is absent; for the studies checked, an unresolved V gene accounts for under half, and the remainder has no known explanation. Within this sample are about 68,000 clones, with about 97% of them counted one time only. 0.25% to 0.35% of the sample is in the top ten clones. The sequencing sample was made of T cells isolated from PBMCs. These receptor sequences come from a human donor in good health.

This clone was detected only once. This chain links TRBV19 with TRBJ1-2; maybe TRBD1 (5 bases). Germline CDR1 and CDR2: LNHDA and SQIVND (reference sequence). V lost 7 bases and J 0 bases, leaving 15 bases between the germline ends. This CDR3 spans 15 amino acids. The CDR3 sequence is CASKHGHYSNYGYTF. DNA of the CDR3: TGTGCCAGTAAACACGGACACTATTCTAACTATGGCTACACCTTC.

The gene calls are TRBV10-1 and TRBJ2-7; TRBD1 might be the D (6 bases). The CDR3 length is 13 residues. Per the germline V gene, CDR1 is WNHNN and CDR2 is SYGVQD (reference sequence). The V end lost 5 bases, the J end lost 6 bases, and 14 bases lay between the germline ends. CDR3 region: CASSINRVSEQYF. In DNA form, the CDR3 reads TGCGCCAGCAGTATAAACAGGGTGAGCGAGCAGTACTTC.

This chain joins TRBV9 and TRBJ2-7; the D gene is possibly TRBD1 (6 bases). Germline V CDR1 and CDR2: SGDLS, YYNGEE. The CDR3 runs 15 residues. Trimming took off 1 base at V and 0 bases at J, with 11 bases between the two ends. CDR3 region: CASSVLTGSSYEQYF. Here the CDR3 DNA reads TGTGCCAGCAGCGTATTGACAGGCAGCTCCTACGAGCAGTACTTC.

The table lists this clone with a count of one. The gene calls are TRBV6-5 and TRBJ1-2; TRBD1 might be the D (5 bases). Germline values: CDR1 MNHEY, CDR2 SVGAGI. Trimming removed 4 bases at V and 6 bases at J, with 12 bases between. There are 13 residues in the CDR3. CDR3 residues: CASSSHRWNGYTF. CDR3 in DNA: TGTGCCAGCAGTTCTCACAGGTGGAATGGCTACACCTTC.

The chain links TRBV5-8 to TRBJ2-5; 14 bases fit TRBD2. CDR3 length: 15 residues. The V segment lost 3 bases and the J segment 4 bases; nucleotides outside the gene matches: 2. Germline loops: CDR1 SGHTS, CDR2 YDEGEE. CDR3 DNA sequence: TGTGCCAGCAGCTGGGGACTAGCGGGAGCAGAGACCCAGTACTTC. It encodes CASSWGLAGAETQYF.

This clone appeared once. V and J are TRBV10-3 and TRBJ2-3; 11 nucleotides agree with TRBD2. Germline loops: CDR1 ENHRY, CDR2 SYGVKD. Trimming at V came to 10 bases and at J to 4 bases, leaving 7 bases not matched to a gene. The CDR3 has 14 residues. The CDR3 reads CATGETSGADTQYF. The CDR3 region has the DNA TGTGCCACAGGAGAGACTAGCGGGGCAGATACGCAGTATTTT.

The CDR3 reads CASSRIATELNTEAFF. The CDR3 nucleotides are TGTGCCAGCAGCCGAATCGCAACAGAGCTGAACACTGAAGCTTTCTTT. The chain couples TRBV5-6 to TRBJ1-1; D gene uncertain. The CDR3 is made up of 16 amino acids. V lost 4 bases and J 0 bases, leaving 16 bases between the germline ends. Looked up from germline, CDR1 is SGHDT and CDR2 is YYEEEE.

This chain joins TRBV7-2 and TRBJ1-2; 8 bases map to TRBD1. CDR1 and CDR2 from the germline V gene are SGHTA and FQGNSA. The CDR3 covers 15 residues. The V segment lost 7 bases and the J segment 8 bases; nucleotides outside the gene matches: 15. Here the CDR3 DNA reads TGTGCCAGCATAAACCCAGGGGGCGTCAGTTCGGGCTACACCTTC. This gives the protein CASINPGGVSSGYTF.

The rearrangement uses TRBV30 and TRBJ1-1; no firm D call. V lost 1 base, J lost 11 bases, and 17 bases lay in between. Looked up from germline, CDR1 is GTSNPN and CDR2 is SVGIG (reference sequence). This CDR3 is built from 13 residues. CDR3 DNA sequence: TGTGCCTGGAGTGCCCCCCCCAGTTTATTGGCTTTCTTT. Amino acids: CAWSAPPSLLAFF.

The rearrangement links TRBV25-1 to TRBJ1-3; D gene unclear. With 4 bases removed from V and 2 bases from J, the gap between germline ends came to 12 bases. Per germline, CDR1 MGHDK and CDR2 SYGVNS. The CDR3 is made up of 15 amino acids. As DNA, the CDR3 is TGTGCCAGCAGTGGTAGAGAGAACCCTGGAAACACCATATATTTT. Residues: CASSGRENPGNTIYF.

The V and J genes are TRBV4-1 and TRBJ2-1, with a weak D call TRBD2 (5 bases). Germline V gene data show CDR1 as MGHRA and CDR2 as YSYEKL. The V gene lost 4 bases and the J gene lost 7 bases, with 8 bases spanning the gap. The CDR3 spans 12 residues. The CDR3 DNA follows: TGCGCCAGCAGCCGACCGGGGAATGAGCAGTTCTTC. It codes for CASSRPGNEQFF.

The chain employs TRBV9 and TRBJ2-2, with D uncertain. V was trimmed by 4 bases and J by 5 bases, leaving 15 bases between them. The germline V gene has CDR1 SGDLS and CDR2 YYNGEE. CDR3 length: 15 residues. The CDR3 spells CASSPSGLLTGELFF. CDR3 nucleotides: TGTGCCAGCAGCCCTTCAGGTCTTCTTACCGGGGAGCTGTTTTTT.

This clone was counted a few times. The V and J genes are TRBV27 and TRBJ2-2; no firm D call. Per the germline V gene, CDR1 is MNHEY and CDR2 is SMNVEV (reference sequence). V dropped 2 bases and J dropped 1 base, with 2 bases sitting between them. The CDR3 runs to 13 residues. CDR3 DNA: TGTGCCAGCAGTTTACTGAACACCGGGGAGCTGTTTTTT. Translation: CASSLLNTGELFF.

This sequence joins TRBV12-5 and TRBJ1-4, with TRBD1 identical over 10 bases. V shed 5 bases and J 7 bases; nucleotides not matched to a gene: 7. The CDR3 contains 15 residues. CDR1 and CDR2 (germline): LGHNT, FRNRAP. CDR3 bases: TGTGCTAGTGGTCTATCACGGGACAGGGGTGAAAAACTGTTTTTT. It translates to CASGLSRDRGEKLFF.

J is TRBJ2-3 and V is TRBV6-5; D possibly corresponds to TRBD2 (5 bases). The CDR3 extends over 14 amino acids. Germline V gives CDR1 MNHEY, CDR2 SVGAGI. Trimming took 6 bases from V and 6 from J, leaving 16 bases between them. The CDR3 sequence: CASRTEPRVDTQYF. The CDR3 DNA is TGTGCCAGCAGGACGGAGCCGAGGGTCGATACGCAGTATTTT.

The V gene is TRBV6-6, the J gene TRBJ1-1, with D possibly TRBD1 on 5 matching bases. V was clipped by 4 bases and J by 4 bases, with 13 bases between them. There are 14 residues in the CDR3. In germline, CDR1 is MNHNY, CDR2 SVGAGI (reference sequence). CDR3 nucleotide sequence: TGTGCCAGCAGTTTACTATGGGGGGGCACTGAAGCTTTCTTT. Residues: CASSLLWGGTEAFF.

The chain recombines TRBV10-3 with TRBJ2-7; tentatively, D is TRBD2 (5 bases). Germline values: CDR1 ENHRY, CDR2 SYGVKD. The CDR3 spans 14 residues. Trimming shortened V by 2 bases and J by 2 bases, and 10 bases separated the two germline ends. CDR3 sequence reads: CAISERTGTYEQYF. CDR3 coding DNA: TGTGCCATCAGTGAGCGGACGGGGACCTACGAGCAGTACTTC.

The chain couples TRBV4-2 to TRBJ1-1, with 7 positions matching TRBD1. The germline CDR1 and CDR2 sequences are LGHNA and YNFKEQ. V shed 6 bases and J 4 bases; nucleotides not matched to a gene: 17. The CDR3 contains 17 residues. CDR3 DNA: TGTGCCAGCAGACTTTATACGCTTGGACAGGTCCCCACTGAAGCTTTCTTT. Translated, it gives CASRLYTLGQVPTEAFF.

J is TRBJ1-2 and V is TRBV30; TRBD1 matches 7 bases. The CDR3 spans 15 residues. The germline CDR1 and CDR2 sequences are GTSNPN and SVGIG (reference sequence). With V trimmed by 1 base and J by 8 bases, 13 bases remained unmatched. As DNA, the CDR3 is TGTGCCTGGAGTGACTTCGCGAGCAGGGGGTCCGGCTACACCTTC. Protein sequence: CAWSDFASRGSGYTF. The full variable domain, rest sourced from reference TRBV30 and TRBJ1-2, is SQTIHQWPATLVQPVGSPLSLECTVEGTSNPNLYWYRQAAGRGLQLLFYSVGIGQISSEVPQNLSASRPQDRQFILSSKKLLLSDSGFYLCAWSDFASRGSGYTFGSGTRLTVV.

This clone has only one observation. The J gene is TRBJ1-1, the V gene TRBV19; 9 bases line up with TRBD1. Germline trimming cut 9 bases from V and 2 bases from J; bases unmatched to any gene: 7. This CDR3 has 14 residues. Germline V CDR1 and CDR2: LNHDA, SQIVND (reference sequence). The CDR3 loop reads CASYGTGLNTEAFF. In nucleotides, the CDR3 is TGTGCCAGCTACGGGACAGGGTTAAACACTGAAGCTTTCTTT.

This chain links TRBV5-6 with TRBJ2-1; TRBD2 aligns across 8 bases. J lost 12 bases, V lost 4 bases, and 9 bases had no gene match. The germline V gene has CDR1 SGHDT and CDR2 YYEEEE. The CDR3 totals 13 residues. The CDR3 sequence: CASSPTPGGVQFF. In DNA form, the CDR3 reads TGTGCCAGCAGCCCGACCCCGGGAGGGGTGCAGTTCTTC.

CDR3 nucleotides: TGTGCCTGGAGTGCAGGGAGGACCTACGAGCAGTACTTC. It translates to CAWSAGRTYEQYF. The chain recombines TRBV30 with TRBJ2-7, with D maybe TRBD2 (6 bases). Trimming left V 1 base short and J 2 bases short, with 9 bases between. Per germline, CDR1 GTSNPN and CDR2 SVGIG (reference sequence). This CDR3 is 13 amino acids long.

The chain links TRBV19 to TRBJ2-7, with 11 positions matching TRBD2. There are 16 residues in the CDR3. The germline CDR1 and CDR2 sequences are LNHDA and SQIVND (reference sequence). Unmatched junction bases numbered 9, after V lost 3 bases and J lost 5 bases. CDR3 DNA sequence: TGTGCCAGTAGTATTGGTACTAGCGGGAGCTCGGACGAGCAGTACTTC. Protein: CASSIGTSGSSDEQYF.

This chain joins TRBV6-5 and TRBJ2-7; maybe TRBD1 (6 bases). From germline, CDR1 is MNHEY and CDR2 SVGAGI. Between the trimmed V and J ends, which lost 1 base and 7 bases, there was a span of 11 bases. The CDR3 is 13 amino acids. The CDR3 is CASSYFTGLEQYF. The CDR3 DNA follows: TGTGCCAGCAGTTACTTTACAGGGTTGGAGCAGTACTTC.

The chain couples TRBV6-1 to TRBJ2-7, with D tentatively TRBD2 (5 bases). The CDR3 consists of 13 residues. CDR1 and CDR2 (germline): MNHNS, SASEGT. V lost 6 bases to trimming and J lost 3 bases, with 12 bases between them. Here the CDR3 reads CASSLGLVYEQYF. As DNA, the CDR3 is TGTGCCAGCAGCCTAGGACTCGTCTACGAGCAGTACTTC.

This clone was detected once. This chain links TRBV5-1 with TRBJ1-1; 7 nucleotides agree with TRBD1. V lost 0 bases, J lost 1 base, and 3 bases stayed unmatched. CDR1 SGHRS and CDR2 YFSETQ come from the germline V gene. This CDR3 contains 15 residues. The CDR3 DNA follows: TGCGCCAGCAGCTTGGTAAGACAGGGGAACACTGAAGCTTTCTTT. Protein: CASSLVRQGNTEAFF.

The table lists this clone with a count of one. The chain recombines TRBV11-3 with TRBJ1-1; no clear D. The germline V gene has CDR1 SGHNT and CDR2 YENEEA. The CDR3 runs to 11 residues. Deletions cut 5 bases from V and 2 bases from J, with 3 bases between. The CDR3 DNA follows: TGTGCCAGCAGCCCAAACACTGAAGCTTTCTTT. Its translation is CASSPNTEAFF.

This chain links TRBV5-1 with TRBJ2-5; TRBD2 is a possible D gene (7 bases). Trimming cost V 1 base and J 3 bases, with 10 bases left between them. This CDR3 is built from 14 residues. Germline assignment: CDR1 SGHRS and CDR2 YFSETQ. The CDR3 region has the DNA TGCGCCAGCAGCTTGCGGGGGGCGGAAGAGACCCAGTACTTC. Translated, it gives CASSLRGAEETQYF.

Only one count was recorded for this clone. The V gene is TRBV28, the J gene TRBJ1-1; D might be TRBD1 (6 bases). CDR1 and CDR2 (germline): MDHEN, SYDVKM. V shed 6 bases and J shed 3 bases, with 14 bases lying between them. CDR3 length equals 14 residues. The CDR3 DNA sequence: TGTGCCAGCAGCCCAATGGACAGTCACACTGAAGCTTTCTTT. Translation gives CASSPMDSHTEAFF. Using reference TRBV28 and TRBJ1-1 for the parts outside the CDR3, the full variable domain is DVKVTQSSRYLVKRTGEKVFLECVQDMDHENMFWYRQDPGLGLRLIYFSYDVKMKEKGDIPEGYSVSREKKERFSLILESASTNQTSMYLCASSPMDSHTEAFFGQGTRLTVV.